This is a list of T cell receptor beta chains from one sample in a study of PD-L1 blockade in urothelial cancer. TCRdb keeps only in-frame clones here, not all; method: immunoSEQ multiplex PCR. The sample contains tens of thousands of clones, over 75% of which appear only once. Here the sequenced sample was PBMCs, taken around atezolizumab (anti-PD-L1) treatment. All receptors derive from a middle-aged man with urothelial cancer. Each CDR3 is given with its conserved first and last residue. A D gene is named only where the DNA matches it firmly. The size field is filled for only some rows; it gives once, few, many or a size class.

TGTGCCTGGAATCTCAACAGAAATGAGCAGTTCTTC | CAWNLNRNEQFF | - | TRBJ2-1 | - | TRBV30
TGTGCTAGCAGCCTGACAGGGGGTAGCACAGATACGCAGTATTTT | CASSLTGGSTDTQYF | - | TRBJ2-3 | TRBD1 | TRBV7-7
TGTGCCAGCTCACCAGATCAGAACTATGGCTACACCTTC | CASSPDQNYGYTF | - | TRBJ1-2 | - | TRBV18
TGTGCCAGCAGTTTATCCGGGACAGGCTACGAGCAGTACTTC | CASSLSGTGYEQYF | - | TRBJ2-7 | TRBD1 | TRBV27
TGTGCCAGCAGGGAGAGCGGGGCTAGCACAGATACGCAGTATTTT | CASRESGASTDTQYF | - | TRBJ2-3 | TRBD2 | TRBV6-1
TGCGCCAGCAGCTTAAGCGGGGGGGGAGATACGCAGTATTTT | CASSLSGGGDTQYF | - | TRBJ2-3 | TRBD2 | TRBV5-1
TGTGCCAGCAGTCACCAGGGTACCGGCAATCAGCCCCAGCATTTT | CASSHQGTGNQPQHF | - | TRBJ1-5 | - | TRBV6-6
TGTGCCAGCAGCGCCTGGCGGGAGTTCGAGCAGTACTTC | CASSAWREFEQYF | - | TRBJ2-7 | TRBD2 | TRBV2
TGTGCCAGCAGTGAGGTAGACAGGGGTTTTGAAGCTTTCTTT | CASSEVDRGFEAFF | - | TRBJ1-1 | TRBD1 | TRBV6-5
TGCGCCAGCAGTCAGCAGGGGGCGTCTGAAGCTTTCTTT | CASSQQGASEAFF | - | TRBJ1-1 | TRBD1 | TRBV10-1
TGTGCCAGCAGCTTGGGACTGACGAACACCGGGGAGCTGTTTTTT | CASSLGLTNTGELFF | once | TRBJ2-2 | - | TRBV7-2
TGCAGTGCTAAATATTACAATGAGCAGTTCTTC | CSAKYYNEQFF | - | TRBJ2-1 | - | TRBV20-1
TGTGCCAGCAGTTCCGACTGGGGAGGGGAGCAGTACTTC | CASSSDWGGEQYF | once | TRBJ2-7 | TRBD2 | TRBV27
TGTGCCAGCAGAGAGACTAGCGGGACTTCCACGGAGTACTTC | CASRETSGTSTEYF | - | TRBJ2-7 | TRBD2 | TRBV6-1
TGTGCCAGTAGTTACACAGGGGGCCGCACAGATACGCAGTATTTT | CASSYTGGRTDTQYF | - | TRBJ2-3 | TRBD1 | TRBV19
TGTGCCAGCAGCTTGCTCCAGCCCCTCCTGGGTAGCGGGATCAACACCGGGGAGCTGTTTTTT | CASSLLQPLLGSGINTGELFF | - | TRBJ2-2 | TRBD2 | TRBV7-3
TGTGCCAGCACCAGGGACAACCTCGGAGATGAGCAGTACTTC | CASTRDNLGDEQYF | once | TRBJ2-7 | - | TRBV6-5
TGTGCCAGCAGTGAAGCGGGACTAGCGGGAATTGAGCAGTTCTTC | CASSEAGLAGIEQFF | - | TRBJ2-1 | TRBD2 | TRBV6-1
TGTGCCATCAGTGAACCAGGGAATCGGGCTATCGATGGCTACACCTTC | CAISEPGNRAIDGYTF | - | TRBJ1-2 | - | TRBV10-3
TGCGCCAGCAGCCAGGGTCTGCGGGGAAACACCATATATTTT | CASSQGLRGNTIYF | - | TRBJ1-3 | - | TRBV4-1
TGTGCCAGCAGCTTAGGAGAAACTAGCGGGAGAACAGATACGCAGTATTTT | CASSLGETSGRTDTQYF | - | TRBJ2-3 | TRBD2 | TRBV5-4
TGTGCCAGCAGTGAGGACAGGTCCTACGAGCAGTACTTC | CASSEDRSYEQYF | - | TRBJ2-7 | TRBD1 | TRBV25-1
TGCGCCAGCAGCGTACAGGGGTCTAGCACAGATACGCAGTATTTT | CASSVQGSSTDTQYF | - | TRBJ2-3 | TRBD1 | TRBV5-1
TGTGCCAGCAGCCGTCAGGGTTCTGGGGGCTACACCTTC | CASSRQGSGGYTF | - | TRBJ1-2 | - | TRBV4-2
TGTGCCAGTAGTATGGGGGGAACGGTGGTTTATGGCTACACCTTC | CASSMGGTVVYGYTF | - | TRBJ1-2 | - | TRBV19
TGTGCCAGCAGCGTGACCGGTCGGAGGAAATATGGCTACACCTTC | CASSVTGRRKYGYTF | - | TRBJ1-2 | - | TRBV9
TGTGCCAGCAGCCACCCCTCAGGGGGCGGCTACACCTTC | CASSHPSGGGYTF | few | TRBJ1-2 | TRBD1 | TRBV11-2
TGTGCCAGCAGGAGGGATGGTGGCTACACCTTC | CASRRDGGYTF | once | TRBJ1-2 | - | TRBV6-5
TGTGCCAGCAGCTTATCGGCGGGAGGGAACACTGAAGCTTTCTTT | CASSLSAGGNTEAFF | medium-sized | TRBJ1-1 | - | TRBV7-8
TGTGCCAGCAGCTCCCTAGTCTCAGAGACCCAGTACTTC | CASSSLVSETQYF | - | TRBJ2-5 | - | TRBV5-4
TGTGCCAGCAGCTTGGCGGGACGCACAGATACGCAGTATTTT | CASSLAGRTDTQYF | - | TRBJ2-3 | - | TRBV7-9
TGCAGCGTTGAAGAGTTAGCAAGCTATGGCTACACCTTC | CSVEELASYGYTF | - | TRBJ1-2 | - | TRBV29-1
TGTGCCAGCACCTCTCTCCGGGGAGGCGGCACTGAAGCTTTCTTT | CASTSLRGGGTEAFF | few | TRBJ1-1 | - | TRBV28
TGTGCCAGCGAGAGTGTCGGTGGGAGCTCCTACAATGAGCAGTTCTTC | CASESVGGSSYNEQFF | - | TRBJ2-1 | - | TRBV28
TGTACCATCAGTGAGTCCCCTATAGCCGATGAGCAGTTCTTC | CTISESPIADEQFF | - | TRBJ2-1 | - | TRBV10-3
TGCAGCGTTGAAAGGGACAGTTCCTACGAGCAGTACTTC | CSVERDSSYEQYF | - | TRBJ2-7 | TRBD1 | TRBV29-1
TGTGCCAGCACGGTAAAAGCGGAGGACACCGGGGAGCTGTTTTTT | CASTVKAEDTGELFF | - | TRBJ2-2 | - | TRBV28
TGTGCCAGCAGCGAGGACAGGAGTCGTGAGCAGTACTTC | CASSEDRSREQYF | - | TRBJ2-7 | TRBD1 | TRBV7-2